The T cell receptor beta chain described here comes from a study of regulatory T cells in long-lasting Graves disease. Study-wide results and caveats: Persistent disease preferred TRBV28, TRBJ1-2 and TRBJ2-5; new disease, TRBV20-1 and TRBJ2-1. Persistent Graves' disease cases displayed lower TCR diversity than newly diagnosed ones. Newly diagnosed patients shared 850 to 1,000 public clonotypes; persistent patients shared around 2,500.

Building of the TCR beta libraries involved iRepertoire HTBI primers and Arm-PCR of CDR3 regions. TCRdb passed the multiplex PCR reads through MiXCR, listing each CDR3 protein once. The table records over 450,000 distinct CDR3 sequences, 20% to 25% of them present only once. The CDR3 covers 16 residues. Looked up from germline, CDR1 is MNHGY and CDR2 is SVAAGI. The junction had 11 bases not matched to a gene; V was cut back by 3 bases and J by 6 bases. In regard to this clonotype: Its antigen remains unidentified.

Indicated time point: persistent/refractory GD, antithyroid drugs over 5 years with positive TRAb. PBMC-extracted RNA yielded the TCR library. Patients came through an endocrinology department, and that department was in Xi'an, China. This clonotype was obtained from a female donor with Graves disease. V gene TRBV6-9 combines with J gene TRBJ2-1; 7 nucleotides line up with TRBD2. This specimen was peripheral blood mononuclear cells (PBMCs), taken when the disease was refractory, from a patient treated with antithyroid drugs. CDR3 residues: CASSYSKMWEGNEQFF. DNA of the CDR3: TGTGCCAGCAGTTACTCAAAGATGTGGGAGGGCAATGAGCAGTTCTTC.